Presented here are 18 T cell receptor beta chains from one specimen sequenced in a study of blood T cell repertoires in COVID-19 (dated by TCRdb to about 2020). Libraries came from the immunoSEQ multiplex PCR assay. Not all clones reach the TCRdb copy of this immuneACCESS table, which keeps in-frame sequences only. Checked studies attribute under half of the gap to unresolved V genes and leave the rest unexplained. For this sample the table gives approximately 390,000 clones, of which about 87% were detected only once. The ten biggest clones cover roughly 2.1% of the sample. The specimen sequenced was peripheral blood. The receptors here all came from a woman aged 55-69 years with COVID-19, enrolled during active disease.

The chain recombines TRBV6-5 with TRBJ1-5; 8 bases fit TRBD1. The ends lost 8 bases at V and 9 bases at J; junction bases unmatched: 9. The germline gives CDR1 MNHEY, CDR2 SVGAGI. This CDR3 contains 13 residues. The CDR3 sequence is CASSQGALGPQHF. Here the CDR3 DNA reads TGTGCCAGCTCCCAGGGGGCCCTTGGGCCCCAGCATTTT.

The rearrangement links TRBV5-1 to TRBJ2-3; TRBD2 might be the D (6 bases). This CDR3 has 17 residues. Trimming pared 3 bases from V and 4 bases from J, leaving 21 bases between. CDR1 is SGHRS and CDR2 is YFSETQ in the germline V gene. CDR3 coding DNA: TGCGCCAGCAGCTCGGGCGGGACCCTCAGTTTCCCAGATACGCAGTATTTT. It codes for CASSSGGTLSFPDTQYF.

This clone appeared a few times. V is TRBV7-9 and J is TRBJ2-5, with D possibly matching TRBD2 (6 bases). The CDR3 runs to 15 residues. Germline CDR1 reads SEHNR; CDR2 reads FQNEAQ (reference sequence). V lost 2 bases and J lost 5, with 15 bases in between. This CDR3 is CASSLLDGGVETQYF. DNA for the CDR3: TGTGCCAGCAGCTTACTGGACGGAGGGGTGGAGACCCAGTACTTC.

The chain combines TRBV2 with TRBJ2-7; no clear D gene. V lost 4 bases and J lost 5, with 15 bases in between. The CDR3 loop spans 14 amino acids. The V gene's germline CDR1 is SNHLY and CDR2 FYNNEI. The CDR3 DNA follows: TGTGCCAGCAGTGTGGAACAGAGATCCCACGAGCAGTACTTC. Residues: CASSVEQRSHEQYF.

The chain links TRBV7-8 to TRBJ1-1; no reliable D call. Between the trimmed V and J ends, which lost 3 bases and 10 bases, there was a span of 12 bases. The CDR3 is made up of 12 amino acids. Germline CDR1 SGHVS, CDR2 FQNEAQ. The CDR3 spells CASSFSVFVAFF. The CDR3, as DNA: TGTGCCAGCAGCTTCAGTGTGTTTGTAGCTTTCTTT.

V gene TRBV5-1 combines with J gene TRBJ1-2; 9 positions agree with TRBD1. V lost 2 bases to trimming and J lost 1 base; unmatched junction nucleotides: 3. The CDR3 covers 15 residues. Germline CDR1 and CDR2: SGHRS and YFSETQ. The CDR3 loop is CASSFETGGNYGYTF. The CDR3, as DNA: TGCGCCAGCAGCTTCGAGACAGGGGGTAACTATGGCTACACCTTC.

The genes are TRBV2 and TRBJ1-2, with TRBD1 as a possible D gene (5 bases). CDR3 size: 17 residues. CDR1 and CDR2 from the germline V gene are SNHLY and FYNNEI. V was trimmed by 2 bases and J by 4 bases, leaving 20 bases between them. In DNA form, the CDR3 reads TGTGCCAGCAGTGAACAACAGGCGGCGGCTCAGGGCTATGGCTACACCTTC. Translated, it gives CASSEQQAAAQGYGYTF.

The chain has TRBV2 and TRBJ1-1; TRBD1 is a possible D gene (5 bases). The CDR3 consists of 14 residues. The germline V gene has CDR1 SNHLY and CDR2 FYNNEI. V shed 11 bases and J shed 1 base, with 17 bases lying between them. The CDR3 nucleotides read TGTGCCGGATCGCTCCAGACAGCGAACACTGAAGCTTTCTTT. It yields the protein CAGSLQTANTEAFF.

The chain carries TRBV5-1 and TRBJ1-2, with 7 positions matching TRBD1. With 4 bases clipped from V and 8 bases from J, the junction kept 8 bases outside the gene matches. The germline V gene encodes CDR1 SGHRS and CDR2 YFSETQ. This CDR3 comprises 13 residues. The CDR3 coding sequence is TGCGCCAGCAGCCCGGGACAGCCGGGAGGCTACACCTTC. Residues: CASSPGQPGGYTF.

The rearrangement uses TRBV4-1 and TRBJ1-2, with D uncertain. The ends were cut back, 0 bases at V and 8 bases at J, with 10 bases in the middle. The CDR3 loop spans 13 amino acids. Germline loops: CDR1 MGHRA, CDR2 YSYEKL. The CDR3 DNA sequence: TGCGCCAGCAGCCAAGATCGGAGGGAAGGCTACACCTTC. Translated, it gives CASSQDRREGYTF.

This chain uses TRBV15 with TRBJ1-5, with D possibly TRBD1 on 5 matching bases. V lost 0 bases and J 7 bases, leaving 13 bases between the germline ends. Germline V gene lookup returns CDR1 LNHNV and CDR2 YYDKDF (reference sequence). This CDR3 spans 15 amino acids. The CDR3 DNA reads TGTGCCACCAGCAGAGATCGGGGGTTGCGACAGCCCCAGCATTTT. Translated: CATSRDRGLRQPQHF.

V is TRBV5-1 and J is TRBJ1-2; 7 positions match TRBD1. Germline V gene sequence: CDR1 SGHRS, CDR2 YFSETQ. Germline trimming cut 0 bases from V and 4 bases from J; bases unmatched to any gene: 9. The CDR3 extends over 16 amino acids. The CDR3: CASSLVFGTDLYGYTF. As DNA, the CDR3 is TGCGCCAGCAGCTTGGTCTTCGGGACAGACCTCTATGGCTACACCTTC.

V is TRBV7-8 and J is TRBJ1-6; weak D call: TRBD1 (5 bases). The CDR3 sequence is 14 residues long. Trimming stripped 4 bases from V and 10 bases from J, with 14 bases between. Germline V lookup: CDR1 SGHVS, CDR2 FQNEAQ. The CDR3 loop is CASSSQGTGSPLHF. CDR3 coding DNA: TGTGCCAGCAGCTCCCAGGGTACTGGCTCACCCCTCCACTTT.

About this clone: The sample holds other DNA sequences that translate to the same CDR3. This chain connects TRBV6-1 to TRBJ1-5, with 9 positions matching TRBD1. CDR3 length equals 15 residues. Trimming cost V 1 base and J 2 bases; bases outside gene matches: 0. Per germline, CDR1 MNHNS and CDR2 SASEGT. The CDR3 region has the DNA TGTGCCAGCAGTGAAGGACAGGGGGGCAATCAGCCCCAGCATTTT. Protein sequence: CASSEGQGGNQPQHF.

The chain joins TRBV5-5 to TRBJ2-5; D unresolved. This CDR3 has 12 residues. The V end was cut by 4 bases, the J end by 9 bases, with 13 bases between. Germline CDR1 reads SGHKS; CDR2 reads YYEKEE (reference sequence). CDR3 sequence: CASSPSARAQYF. The CDR3 coding sequence is TGTGCCAGCAGCCCGAGTGCTCGGGCCCAGTACTTC. Based on the CDR3 plus reference TRBV5-5 and TRBJ2-5, the full variable domain is DAGVTQSPTHLIKTRGQQVTLRCSPISGHKSVSWYQQVLGQGPQFIFQYYEKEERGRGNFPDRFSARQFPNYSSELNVNALLLGDSALYLCASSPSARAQYFGPGTRLLVL.

The chain employs TRBV19 and TRBJ1-2, with 10 bases lining up with TRBD1. The CDR3 runs 17 residues. V dropped 8 bases and J dropped 4; count of bases not matched to a gene: 16. CDR1 LNHDA and CDR2 SQIVND come from the germline V gene (reference sequence). CDR3 in DNA: TGTGCCAGTGAGGACTTTGCGATGGACAGGGGGATCTATGGCTACACCTTC. This encodes CASEDFAMDRGIYGYTF.

This clone has only one observation. This sequence joins TRBV5-1 and TRBJ1-6, with TRBD1 as a possible D gene (6 bases). The CDR3 is made up of 16 amino acids. With 4 bases removed from V and 7 bases from J, the gap between germline ends came to 18 bases. CDR1 and CDR2 (germline): SGHRS, YFSETQ. The CDR3: CASSRTASNLNSPLHF. The CDR3 region has the DNA TGCGCCAGCAGCAGGACAGCCAGTAACCTAAATTCACCCCTCCACTTT.

V is TRBV7-3 and J is TRBJ1-5, with D tentatively TRBD1 (5 bases). Trimming removed 5 bases from V and 7 bases from J, with 15 bases in between. The CDR3 loop spans 14 amino acids. Germline V lookup: CDR1 SGHTA, CDR2 FQGTGA. CDR3 in DNA: TGTGCCAGCAGCAGGGGCGACCGGCACCAGCCCCAGCATTTT. Amino acids: CASSRGDRHQPQHF. Supplemented by reference TRBV7-3 and TRBJ1-5, the full variable domain reads GAGVSQTPSNKVTEKGKYVELRCDPISGHTALYWYRQSLGQGPEFLIYFQGTGAADDSGLPNDRFFAVRPEGSVSTLKIQRTERGDSAVYLCASSRGDRHQPQHFGDGTRLSIL.